The subject of this entry is one TCR beta chain. Measured with immunoSEQ multiplex PCR; TCRdb has only the in-frame clones, and not every one. Altogether about 33,000 clones are present, about 91% being singletons, with the ten largest covering around 2.7%. The sample is drawn from a study of T cell changes during pregnancy in multiple sclerosis. Trimming stripped 3 bases from V and 5 bases from J, with 8 bases between. CDR3 length: 13 residues. Germline CDR1 is LNHDA and CDR2 is SQIVND (reference sequence). Sequenced material: CD4+ T cells from peripheral blood mononuclear cells, taken in the third trimester of pregnancy. V usage is TRBV19 and J usage is TRBJ2-1; D gene uncertain. This TCR was recovered from a female donor in good health, enrolled as a control in a pregnancy study. CDR3 sequence reads: CASSIRLDNEQFF. CDR3 sequence (DNA): TGTGCCAGTAGTATTCGACTCGACAATGAGCAGTTCTTC.